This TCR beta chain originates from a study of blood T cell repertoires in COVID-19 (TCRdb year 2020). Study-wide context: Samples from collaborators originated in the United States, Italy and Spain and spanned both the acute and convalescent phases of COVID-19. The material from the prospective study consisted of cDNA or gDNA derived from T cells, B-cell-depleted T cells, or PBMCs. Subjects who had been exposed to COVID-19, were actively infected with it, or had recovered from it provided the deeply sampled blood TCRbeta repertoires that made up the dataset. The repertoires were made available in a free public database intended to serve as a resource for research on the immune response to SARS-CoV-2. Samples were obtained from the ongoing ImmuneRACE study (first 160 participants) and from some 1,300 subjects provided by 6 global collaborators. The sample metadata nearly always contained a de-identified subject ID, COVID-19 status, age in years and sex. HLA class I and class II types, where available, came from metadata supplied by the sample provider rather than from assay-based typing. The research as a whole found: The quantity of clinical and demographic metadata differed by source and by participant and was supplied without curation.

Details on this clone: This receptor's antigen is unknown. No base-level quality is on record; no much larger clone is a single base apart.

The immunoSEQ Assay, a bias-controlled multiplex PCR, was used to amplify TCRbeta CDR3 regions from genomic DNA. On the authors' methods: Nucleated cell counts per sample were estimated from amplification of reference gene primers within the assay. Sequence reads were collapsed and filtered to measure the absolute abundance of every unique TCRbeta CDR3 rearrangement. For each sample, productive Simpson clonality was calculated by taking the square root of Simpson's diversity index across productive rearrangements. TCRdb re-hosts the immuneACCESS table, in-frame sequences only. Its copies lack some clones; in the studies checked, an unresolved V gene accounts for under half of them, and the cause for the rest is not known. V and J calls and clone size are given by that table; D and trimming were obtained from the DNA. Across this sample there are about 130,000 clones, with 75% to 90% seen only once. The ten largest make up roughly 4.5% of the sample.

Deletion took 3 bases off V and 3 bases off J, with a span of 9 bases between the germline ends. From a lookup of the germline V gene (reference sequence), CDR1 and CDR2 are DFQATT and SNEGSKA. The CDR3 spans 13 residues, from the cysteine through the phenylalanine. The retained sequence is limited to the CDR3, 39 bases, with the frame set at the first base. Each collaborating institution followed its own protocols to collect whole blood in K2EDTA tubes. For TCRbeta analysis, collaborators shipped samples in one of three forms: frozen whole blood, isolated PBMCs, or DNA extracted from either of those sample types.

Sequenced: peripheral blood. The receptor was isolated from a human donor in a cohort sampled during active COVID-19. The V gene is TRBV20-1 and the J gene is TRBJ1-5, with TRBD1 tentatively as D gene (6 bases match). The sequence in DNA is TGCAGTGCTAGTGGGGGCCACAATCAGCCCCAGCATTTT. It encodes CSASGGHNQPQHF.